This record covers a single T cell receptor beta chain. This record comes from a study of blood T cell repertoires in COVID-19. Study overall: Acute-phase and convalescent COVID-19 samples originated in the United States, Italy and Spain. T cells, B-cell-depleted T cells, or PBMCs provided the cDNA or gDNA that served as material.

Profiled with immunoSEQ multiplex PCR; TCRdb holds only in-frame clones, not every one. The sample has about 410,000 clones; about nine tenths are singletons. Trimming removed 7 bases from V and 1 base from J; junction bases left unmatched: 3. The CDR3 totals 12 residues. The germline V gene has CDR1 SQVTM and CDR2 ANQGSEA. This rearrangement joins TRBV29-1 to TRBJ1-1; 7 nucleotides line up with TRBD1. This TCR was recovered from a woman aged 30 to 39 with active or convalescent COVID-19. Input material: peripheral blood. The CDR3 region has the DNA TGCAGCGCCCACAGGGGGAACACTGAAGCTTTCTTT. This sequence encodes CSAHRGNTEAFF.